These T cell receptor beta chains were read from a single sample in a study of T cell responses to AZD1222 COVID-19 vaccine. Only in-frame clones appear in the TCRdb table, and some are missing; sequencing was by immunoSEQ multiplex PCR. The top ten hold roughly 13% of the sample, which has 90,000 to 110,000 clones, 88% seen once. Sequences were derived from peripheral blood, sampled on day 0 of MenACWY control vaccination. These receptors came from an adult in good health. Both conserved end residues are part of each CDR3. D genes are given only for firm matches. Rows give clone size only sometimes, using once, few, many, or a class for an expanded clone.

CDR3: CASSVEVYQTQYF
DNA: TGTGCCAGCAGCGTGGAGGTGTATCAGACCCAGTACTTC
D: .
size: .
V: TRBV9
J: TRBJ2-5

CDR3: CASSTVFGQYF
DNA: TGTGCCAGCAGCACAGTTTTTGGGCAGTACTTC
D: .
size: .
V: TRBV2
J: TRBJ2-7

CDR3: CASSYAINEQFF
DNA: TGTGCCAGCAGCTACGCCATCAATGAGCAGTTCTTC
D: .
size: .
V: TRBV5-4
J: TRBJ2-1

CDR3: CASRPQGDSYEQYF
DNA: TGTGCCAGCAGACCACAGGGGGACTCCTACGAGCAGTACTTC
D: TRBD1
size: .
V: TRBV5-6
J: TRBJ2-7

CDR3: CSAIEHRVISGANVLTF
DNA: TGCAGTGCTATTGAGCACAGGGTAATCTCTGGGGCCAACGTCCTGACTTTC
D: .
size: .
V: TRBV20-1
J: TRBJ2-6

CDR3: CASSVEGQALRDIQYF
DNA: TGTGCCAGCAGCGTAGAGGGCCAGGCACTAAGGGACATTCAGTACTTC
D: .
size: .
V: TRBV9
J: TRBJ2-4

CDR3: CASSINRDMNTEAFF
DNA: TGTGCCAGTAGCATAAACAGGGATATGAACACTGAAGCTTTCTTT
D: .
size: .
V: TRBV19
J: TRBJ1-1

CDR3: CASSQDWVSNQPQHF
DNA: TGCGCCAGCAGCCAAGATTGGGTTAGCAATCAGCCCCAGCATTTT
D: .
size: once
V: TRBV4-1
J: TRBJ1-5

CDR3: CASSTRVFSNQPQHF
DNA: TGTGCCAGTAGTACCCGGGTGTTTAGCAATCAGCCCCAGCATTTT
D: .
size: .
V: TRBV19
J: TRBJ1-5

CDR3: CSVWEGGTEAFF
DNA: TGCAGCGTTTGGGAGGGGGGCACTGAAGCTTTCTTT
D: .
size: few
V: TRBV29-1
J: TRBJ1-1

CDR3: CASSQGGGPYEQYF
DNA: TGTGCCAGCAGCCAGGGTGGGGGGCCCTACGAGCAGTACTTC
D: .
size: .
V: TRBV3-1/TRBV3-2
J: TRBJ2-7